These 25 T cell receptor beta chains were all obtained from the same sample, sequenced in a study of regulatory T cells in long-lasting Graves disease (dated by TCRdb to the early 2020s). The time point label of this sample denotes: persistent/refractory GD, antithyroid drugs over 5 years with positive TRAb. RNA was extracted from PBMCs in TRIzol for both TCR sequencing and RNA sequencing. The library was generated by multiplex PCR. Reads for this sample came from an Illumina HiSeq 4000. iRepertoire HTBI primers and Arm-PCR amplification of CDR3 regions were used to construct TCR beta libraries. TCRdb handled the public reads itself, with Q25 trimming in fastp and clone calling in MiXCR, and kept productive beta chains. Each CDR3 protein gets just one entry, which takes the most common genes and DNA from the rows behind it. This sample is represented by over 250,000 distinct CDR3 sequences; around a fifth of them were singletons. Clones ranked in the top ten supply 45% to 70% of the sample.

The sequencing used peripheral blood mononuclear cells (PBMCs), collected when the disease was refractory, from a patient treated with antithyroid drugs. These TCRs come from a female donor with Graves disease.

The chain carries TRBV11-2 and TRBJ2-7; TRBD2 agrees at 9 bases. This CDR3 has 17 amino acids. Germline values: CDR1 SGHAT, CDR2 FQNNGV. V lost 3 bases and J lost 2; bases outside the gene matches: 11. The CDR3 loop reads CASSFAGYGLATYEQYF. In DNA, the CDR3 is TGTGCCAGCAGCTTCGCCGGATATGGACTAGCGACCTACGAGCAGTACTTC.

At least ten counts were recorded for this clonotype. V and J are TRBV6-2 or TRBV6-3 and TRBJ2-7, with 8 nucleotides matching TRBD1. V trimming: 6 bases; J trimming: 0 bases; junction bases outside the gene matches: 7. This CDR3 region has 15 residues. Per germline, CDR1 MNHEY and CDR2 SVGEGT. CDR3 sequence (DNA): TGTGCCAGCAGATGGGGACAGGCCAGCTCCTACGAGCAGTACTTC. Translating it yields CASRWGQASSYEQYF.

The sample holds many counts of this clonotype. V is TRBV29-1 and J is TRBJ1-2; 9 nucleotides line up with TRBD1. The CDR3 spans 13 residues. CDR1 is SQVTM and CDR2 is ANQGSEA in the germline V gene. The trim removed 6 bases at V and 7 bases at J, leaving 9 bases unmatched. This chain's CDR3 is CSVSPGQGSGYTF. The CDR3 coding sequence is TGCAGCGTATCCCCGGGACAGGGCTCTGGCTACACCTTC. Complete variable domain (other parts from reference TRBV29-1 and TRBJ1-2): SAVISQKPSRDICQRGTSLTIQCQVDSQVTMMFWYRQQPGQSLTLIATANQGSEATYESGFVIDKFPISRPNLTFSTLTVSNMSPEDSSIYLCSVSPGQGSGYTFGSGTRLTVV.

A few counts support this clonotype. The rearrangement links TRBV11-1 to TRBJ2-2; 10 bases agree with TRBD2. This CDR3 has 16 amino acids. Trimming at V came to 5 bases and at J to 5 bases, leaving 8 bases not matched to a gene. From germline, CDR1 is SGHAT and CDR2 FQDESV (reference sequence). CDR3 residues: CASSPRASGSTGELFF. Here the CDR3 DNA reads TGTGCCAGCAGCCCCCGCGCTAGCGGGAGTACCGGGGAGCTGTTTTTT.

DNA for the CDR3: TGCGCCAGCAGCCTCCAGGGGGCTAATGGAAACACCATATATTTT. Protein product: CASSLQGANGNTIYF. The chain couples TRBV5-1 to TRBJ1-3; 8 nucleotides agree with TRBD1. Germline loops: CDR1 SGHRS, CDR2 YFSETQ. The CDR3 consists of 15 residues. Losses at the gene ends were 4 bases for V and 3 bases for J; bases not matched to a gene: 6.

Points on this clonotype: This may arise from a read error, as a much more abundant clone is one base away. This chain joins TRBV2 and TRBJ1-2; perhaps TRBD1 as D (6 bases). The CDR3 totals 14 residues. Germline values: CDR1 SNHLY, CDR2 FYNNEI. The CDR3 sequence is CTSIADSVNHGYTF. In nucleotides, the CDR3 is TGTACCAGCATTGCGGACAGTGTTAACCATGGCTACACCTTC.

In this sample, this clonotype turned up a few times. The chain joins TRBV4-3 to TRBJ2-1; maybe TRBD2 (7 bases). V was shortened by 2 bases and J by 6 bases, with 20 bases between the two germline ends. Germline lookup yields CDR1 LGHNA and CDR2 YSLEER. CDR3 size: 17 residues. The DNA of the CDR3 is TGCGCCAGCAGCCAAAGGGGGGGAGCGGGAAAGCGCAATGAGCAGTTCTTC. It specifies CASSQRGGAGKRNEQFF.

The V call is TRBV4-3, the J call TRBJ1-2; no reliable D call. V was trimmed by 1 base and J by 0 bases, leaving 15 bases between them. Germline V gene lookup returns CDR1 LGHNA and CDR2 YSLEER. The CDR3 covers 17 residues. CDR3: CASSQGTVTLANYGYTF. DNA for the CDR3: TGCGCCAGCAGCCAAGGAACGGTGACACTAGCTAACTATGGCTACACCTTC.

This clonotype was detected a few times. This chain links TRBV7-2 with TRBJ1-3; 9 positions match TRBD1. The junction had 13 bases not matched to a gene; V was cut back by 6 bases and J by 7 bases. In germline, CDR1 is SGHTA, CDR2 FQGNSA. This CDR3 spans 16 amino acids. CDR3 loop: CASRPLTGGARNTIYF. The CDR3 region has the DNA TGTGCCAGCAGACCTCTAACAGGGGGCGCCCGGAACACCATATATTTT.

CDR3: CASSSGTGDVTNYGYTF. The CDR3 coding sequence is TGTGCCAGCAGCTCCGGGACAGGGGACGTGACTAACTATGGCTACACCTTC. This chain connects TRBV28 to TRBJ1-2; the match to TRBD1 covers 10 bases. The CDR3 is 17 amino acids. CDR1 is MDHEN and CDR2 is SYDVKM in the germline V gene. V lost 6 bases and J lost 0; bases outside the gene matches: 10.

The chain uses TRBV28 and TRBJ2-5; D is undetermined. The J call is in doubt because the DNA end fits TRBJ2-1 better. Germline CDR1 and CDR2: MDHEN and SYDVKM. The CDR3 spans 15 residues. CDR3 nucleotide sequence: TGTGCCAGCAGTCCCCGTAAGGCGACGACCAATGAGCAGTTCTTC. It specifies CASSPRKATTNEQFF.

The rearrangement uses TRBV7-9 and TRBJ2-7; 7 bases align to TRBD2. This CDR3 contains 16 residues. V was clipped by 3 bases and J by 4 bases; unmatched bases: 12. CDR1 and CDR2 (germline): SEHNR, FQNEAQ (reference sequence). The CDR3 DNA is TGTGCCAGCAGCTTGGGGGTCGGCGGGAGAGGGTACGAGCAGTACTTC. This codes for CASSLGVGGRGYEQYF.

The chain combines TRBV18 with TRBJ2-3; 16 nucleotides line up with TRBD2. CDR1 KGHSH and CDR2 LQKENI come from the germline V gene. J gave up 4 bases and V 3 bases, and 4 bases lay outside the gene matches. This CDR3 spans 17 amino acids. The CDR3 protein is CASSPGLAGGFPDTQYF. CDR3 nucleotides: TGTGCCAGCTCACCGGGACTAGCGGGAGGGTTCCCAGATACGCAGTATTTT.

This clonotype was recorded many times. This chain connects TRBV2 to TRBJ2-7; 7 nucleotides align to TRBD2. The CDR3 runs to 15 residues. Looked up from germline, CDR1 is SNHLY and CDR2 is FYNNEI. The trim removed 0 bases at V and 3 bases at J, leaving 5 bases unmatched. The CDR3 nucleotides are TGTGCCAGCAGTGAAGCTAGCGGGTTAAGCTACGAGCAGTACTTC. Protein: CASSEASGLSYEQYF.

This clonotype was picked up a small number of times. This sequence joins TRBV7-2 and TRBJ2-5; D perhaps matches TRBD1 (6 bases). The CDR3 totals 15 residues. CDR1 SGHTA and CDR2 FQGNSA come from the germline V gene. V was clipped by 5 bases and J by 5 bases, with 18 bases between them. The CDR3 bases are TGTGCCAGCAGCCCTGGACAGAGGGGGAGCGAGACCCAGTACTTC. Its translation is CASSPGQRGSETQYF.

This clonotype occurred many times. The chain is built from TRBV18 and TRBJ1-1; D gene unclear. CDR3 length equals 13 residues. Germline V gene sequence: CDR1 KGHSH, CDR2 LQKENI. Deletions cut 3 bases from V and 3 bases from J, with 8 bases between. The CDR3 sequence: CASSPATDTEAFF. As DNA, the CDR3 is TGTGCCAGCTCACCGGCCACAGACACTGAAGCTTTCTTT. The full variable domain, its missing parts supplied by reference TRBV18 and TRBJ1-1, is NAGVMQNPRHLVRRRGQEARLRCSPMKGHSHVYWYRQLPEEGLKFMVYLQKENIIDESGMPKERFSAEFPKEGPSILRIQQVVRGDSAAYFCASSPATDTEAFFGQGTRLTVV.

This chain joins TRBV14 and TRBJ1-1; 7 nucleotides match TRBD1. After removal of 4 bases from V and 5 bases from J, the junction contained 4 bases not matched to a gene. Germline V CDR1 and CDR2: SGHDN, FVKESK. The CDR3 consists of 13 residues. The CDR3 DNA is TGTGCCAGCAGCCGGATCAGGGGGACTGAAGCTTTCTTT. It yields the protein CASSRIRGTEAFF.

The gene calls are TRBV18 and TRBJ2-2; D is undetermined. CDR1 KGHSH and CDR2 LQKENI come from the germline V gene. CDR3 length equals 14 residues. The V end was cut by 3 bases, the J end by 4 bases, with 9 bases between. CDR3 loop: CASSPGLATGELFF. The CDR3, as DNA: TGTGCCAGCTCACCGGGTCTTGCCACCGGGGAGCTGTTTTTT.

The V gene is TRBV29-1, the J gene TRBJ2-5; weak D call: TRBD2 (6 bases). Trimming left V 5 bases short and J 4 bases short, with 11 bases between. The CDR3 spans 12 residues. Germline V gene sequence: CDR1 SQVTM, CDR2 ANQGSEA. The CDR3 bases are TGCAGCGTTCTCGGAGGGTTAGAGACCCAGTACTTC. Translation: CSVLGGLETQYF.

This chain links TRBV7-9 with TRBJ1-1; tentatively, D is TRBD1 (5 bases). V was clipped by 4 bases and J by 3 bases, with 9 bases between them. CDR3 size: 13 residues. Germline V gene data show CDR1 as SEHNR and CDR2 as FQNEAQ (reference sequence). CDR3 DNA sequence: TGTGCCAGCAGCTCCGACAGCTACACTGAAGCTTTCTTT. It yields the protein CASSSDSYTEAFF.

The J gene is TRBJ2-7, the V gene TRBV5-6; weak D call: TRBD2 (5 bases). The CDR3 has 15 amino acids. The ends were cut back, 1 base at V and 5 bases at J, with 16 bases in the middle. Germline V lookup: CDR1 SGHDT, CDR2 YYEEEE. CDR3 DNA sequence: TGTGCCAGCAGCTTGATCGCGGGTATAGCCGACGAGCAGTACTTC. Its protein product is CASSLIAGIADEQYF.

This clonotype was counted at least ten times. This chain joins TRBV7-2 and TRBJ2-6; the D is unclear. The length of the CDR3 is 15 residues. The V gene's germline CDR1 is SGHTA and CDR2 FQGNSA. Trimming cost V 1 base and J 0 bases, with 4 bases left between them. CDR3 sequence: CASSLVFSGANVLTF. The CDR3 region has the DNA TGTGCCAGCAGCTTAGTGTTCTCTGGGGCCAACGTCCTGACTTTC. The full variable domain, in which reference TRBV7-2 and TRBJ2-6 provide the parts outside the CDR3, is GAGVSQSPSNKVTEKGKDVELRCDPISGHTALYWYRQSLGQGLEFLIYFQGNSAPDKSGLPSDRFSAERTGGSVSTLTIQRTQQEDSAVYLCASSLVFSGANVLTFGAGSRLTVL.

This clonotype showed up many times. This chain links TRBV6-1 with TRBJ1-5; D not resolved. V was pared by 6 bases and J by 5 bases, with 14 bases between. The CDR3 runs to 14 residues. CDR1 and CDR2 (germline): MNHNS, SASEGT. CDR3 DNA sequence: TGTGCCAGCAGCCAAGCAAACACCTATCAGCCCCAGCATTTT. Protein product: CASSQANTYQPQHF.

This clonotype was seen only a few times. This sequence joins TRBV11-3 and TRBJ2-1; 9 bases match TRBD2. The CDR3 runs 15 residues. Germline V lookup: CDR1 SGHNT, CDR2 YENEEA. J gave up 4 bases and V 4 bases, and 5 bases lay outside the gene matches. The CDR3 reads CASSSVTSGYNEQFF. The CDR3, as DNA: TGTGCCAGCAGCTCCGTCACTAGCGGGTACAATGAGCAGTTCTTC. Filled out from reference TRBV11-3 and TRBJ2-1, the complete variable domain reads EAGVVQSPRYKIIEKKQPVAFWCNPISGHNTLYWYLQNLGQGPELLIRYENEEAVDDSQLPKDRFSAERLKGVDSTLKIQPAELGDSAVYLCASSSVTSGYNEQFFGPGTRLTVL.

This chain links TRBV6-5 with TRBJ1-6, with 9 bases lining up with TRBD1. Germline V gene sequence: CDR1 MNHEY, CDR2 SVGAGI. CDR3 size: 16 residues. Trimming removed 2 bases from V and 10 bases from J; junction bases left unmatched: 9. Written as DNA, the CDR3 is TGTGCCAGCAGTTACATCCGGGACAGGGTAAAGTCACCCCTCCACTTT. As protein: CASSYIRDRVKSPLHF.